This TCR beta chain was identified in a study of a mutant IDH1 vaccine in newly diagnosed glioma. Across the whole study: Treated patients had a mean age of 40.4 years and a 62.5% male, about 38% female split. Radiotherapy, temozolomide, or both had been given previously, and both were given to most.

Turning to this clone: Antigen specificity is unknown.

The table came from immunoSEQ multiplex PCR; TCRdb's copy has only in-frame clones and leaves some out. Of around 30,000 clones listed, roughly 90% are singletons. Sample time point: week 23, last vaccination. The content of each vaccine dose was 300 ug of mutant IDH1 20-mer peptide, and topical imiquimod accompanied it. New astrocytomas of WHO grade 3 or 4 that were IDH1-mutant and ATRX-lost were found in the donors. The study's findings and limits: Immune responses induced by the vaccine were seen in 93.3% of patients, spanning multiple MHC alleles.

CDR1 and CDR2 (germline): SGHVS, FQNEAQ. V gave up 5 bases and J gave up 5 bases; unmatched junction bases: 3. The CDR3 contains 14 residues. The chain recombines TRBV7-8 with TRBJ2-2; 9 bases are a match to TRBD1. The sequence derives from a middle-aged man with glioma. The starting material was PBMCs, obtained from a glioma patient whose treatment included an IDH1 peptide vaccine. As DNA, the CDR3 is TGTGCCAGCAGCGAACAGGGGGCGACCGGGGAGCTGTTTTTT. It codes for CASSEQGATGELFF.